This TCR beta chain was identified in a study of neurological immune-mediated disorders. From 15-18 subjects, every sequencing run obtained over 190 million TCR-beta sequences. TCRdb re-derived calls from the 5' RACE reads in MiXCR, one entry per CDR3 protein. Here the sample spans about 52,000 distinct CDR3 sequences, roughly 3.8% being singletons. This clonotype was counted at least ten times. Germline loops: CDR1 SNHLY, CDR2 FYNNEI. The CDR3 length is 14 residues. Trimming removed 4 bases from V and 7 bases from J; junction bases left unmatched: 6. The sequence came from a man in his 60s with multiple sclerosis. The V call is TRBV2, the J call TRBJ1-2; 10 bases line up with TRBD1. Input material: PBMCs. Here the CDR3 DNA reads TGTGCCAGCAGTGTCGGGACAGGGGCGGTTGGCTACACCTTC. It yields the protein CASSVGTGAVGYTF.